This is a list of T cell receptor beta chains from one sample in a study of cytomegalovirus exposure and HLA in healthy donors. Using immunoSEQ multiplex PCR, the repertoire was profiled, and TCRdb retains in-frame clones only, with some absent. Recorded for this sample: about 130,000 clones. Sequencing was carried out using PBMCs. The receptors were gathered from a man aged 30 to 45 in good health and CMV-seronegative. The CDR3 runs from the conserved cysteine through the conserved F or W. The D gene is left open where the match is weak.

d_gene	v_gene	j_gene	CDR3nt	CDR3aa
.	TRBV7-9	TRBJ1-2	TGTGCCAGCACCCTCGCTGGGCAGACCTATCGCTACACCTTC	CASTLAGQTYRYTF
TRBD2	TRBV28	TRBJ2-5	TGTGCCAGCAGTTTAGTCCAGGACGCGGGGGAGCAGTACTTC	CASSLVQDAGEQYF
TRBD1	TRBV5-4	TRBJ1-2	TGTGCCAGCAGTGCAGGGGGCGGCTATGGCTACACCTTC	CASSAGGGYGYTF
.	TRBV5-8	TRBJ2-7	TGTGCCAGCAGCCGCCGGGGTGGTTCCTACGAGCAGTACTTC	CASSRRGGSYEQYF
TRBD2	TRBV11-2	TRBJ2-7	TGTGCCAGCAGCTTAGGCGGGGGCTACGAGCAGTACTTC	CASSLGGGYEQYF
TRBD1	TRBV28	TRBJ2-3	TGTGCCAGCAGTGATACAGGGGGCACAGATACGCAGTATTTT	CASSDTGGTDTQYF
.	TRBV5-1	TRBJ2-7	TGCGCCAGCAGCTTGGGGCCACAGGGTTTCTACGAGCAGTACTTC	CASSLGPQGFYEQYF
TRBD2	TRBV2	TRBJ2-7	TGTGCCAGCAGTGACCATCGGGGGGTCCAGTACTTC	CASSDHRGVQYF
TRBD2	TRBV5-6	TRBJ2-5	TGTGCCAGCAGCATCCGGACTAGCGGAGGGGAGACCCAGTACTTC	CASSIRTSGGETQYF
TRBD1	TRBV7-9	TRBJ2-4	TGTGCCAGCAGCGCAGGGACAGGGGAAAACATTCAGTACTTC	CASSAGTGENIQYF
.	TRBV28	TRBJ2-1	TGTGCCAGCAGCGAGGAGTCCGGGAGAGGTGAGCAGTTCTTC	CASSEESGRGEQFF
.	TRBV2	TRBJ1-4	TGTGCCAGCACCGCCCAGGATGAAAAACTGTTTTTT	CASTAQDEKLFF
.	TRBV28	TRBJ1-6	TGTGCCAGCAGTCTCAACTTGAAGCTACCCCTCCACTTT	CASSLNLKLPLHF
.	TRBV6-6	TRBJ2-7	TGTGCCAGCAGTTACGGGCTCAACTACGAGCAGTACTTC	CASSYGLNYEQYF
.	TRBV19	TRBJ1-1	TGTGCCATAAGGCAGGGGCCACAGAACACTGAAGCTTTCTTT	CAIRQGPQNTEAFF
TRBD1	TRBV28	TRBJ1-1	TGTGCCAGCAGACTACAGGGGGTGAAGGACACTGAAGCTTTCTTT	CASRLQGVKDTEAFF
.	TRBV7-2	TRBJ2-3	TGTGCCAGCAGCTGGAGATCAGATACGCAGTATTTT	CASSWRSDTQYF
.	TRBV11-3	TRBJ2-3	TGTGCCAGCAGCCTCCAGGCAGATACGCAGTATTTT	CASSLQADTQYF
TRBD1	TRBV11-2	TRBJ2-7	TGTGCCAGCAGCGTAAGTCCCGGGACAGGGTTTGGAGTCAACTTC	CASSVSPGTGFGVNF
.	TRBV4-1	TRBJ2-2	TGCGCCAGCAGCCAAGCTCGAGGGTTTAACGGGGAGCTGTTTTTT	CASSQARGFNGELFF
TRBD1	TRBV7-3	TRBJ1-1	TGTGCCAGCAGCCTGACAGGGGTCACTGAAGCTTTCTTT	CASSLTGVTEAFF
TRBD1	TRBV28	TRBJ2-7	TGTGCCAGCAGTCAACCTCTATTTAGGACAGGGGGAAGGTACGAGCAGTACTTC	CASSQPLFRTGGRYEQYF
.	TRBV2	TRBJ2-7	TGTGCCAGCCGGACCGGACGTGGGGGGGCCTCAGTTGTCTACGAGCAGTACTTC	CASRTGRGGASVVYEQYF
TRBD2	TRBV7-3	TRBJ2-7	TGTGCCAGCAGCTTAGCGGGAGGGCCGGGAGAGCAGTACTTC	CASSLAGGPGEQYF
.	TRBV7-8	TRBJ1-1	TGTGCCAGCAGCTTAGAAGGCCGCGGTACGGCTTTCTTT	CASSLEGRGTAFF
TRBD2	TRBV4-1	TRBJ2-7	TGCGCCAGCAGCCTCAGTCGGCGCGGGACTATGTCCTACGAGCAGTACTTC	CASSLSRRGTMSYEQYF
.	TRBV7-9	TRBJ1-1	TGTGCCAGCAGCTTTAAAGGGGACAACCCGAACACTGAAGCTTTCTTT	CASSFKGDNPNTEAFF
TRBD2	TRBV19	TRBJ2-7	TGTGCCAGTAGTTCGAGCGGGGCGGGTTACTACGAGCAGTACTTC	CASSSSGAGYYEQYF
.	TRBV4-3	TRBJ2-7	TGCGCCAGCAGCCAAGATCAGGGCTACGAGCAGTACTTC	CASSQDQGYEQYF
TRBD1	TRBV5-1	TRBJ2-7	TGCGCCAGCAGGGCGACCGGGACAGGGGGGAACGAGCAGTACTTC	CASRATGTGGNEQYF
.	TRBV7-9	TRBJ2-5	TGTGCCAGCAGCGCCCTTACGACAGCTCAAGAGACCCAGTACTTC	CASSALTTAQETQYF